This T cell receptor (beta chain) was recorded in a study of regulatory T cells in long-lasting Graves disease (dated by TCRdb to 2020 to 2023). Regarding the study in general: Persistent Graves' disease was defined as antithyroid drug treatment for over 5 years with persistently positive TSH receptor autoantibodies. Peripheral blood TCR sequencing and RNA sequencing compared persistent Graves' disease patients with newly diagnosed Graves' disease patients. The study was conducted in China and was registered as a clinical trial. TCR sequencing covered 13 persistent and 20 or so newly diagnosed Graves' disease patients, about 35 samples in total. Persistent Graves' disease patients in the clinical cohort had taken antithyroid drugs for approximately 9.5 years on average.

V loses 8 bases of germline sequence and J loses 2 bases, and the interval between the two ends is 10 bases. CDR1 and CDR2, per the germline V gene (reference sequence), are LNHDA and SQIVND. The CDR3 goes from the cysteine to the phenylalanine over 12 residues. The CDR3 DNA has 36 bases and is translated from base 1. Points the paper makes about the study in general: TRBV28, TRBJ1-2 and TRBJ2-5 were preferentially used in persistent disease, while TRBV20-1 and TRBJ2-1 were favored in newly diagnosed disease. Peripheral blood alone was examined, since thyroid tissue, which constituted the primary lesion, could not be accessed. Persistent patients shared more public clonotypes among themselves (2,741) than newly diagnosed patients did (about 900). Sequencing and analysis were limited to the TCR beta chain. The authors noted that the small sample size was a limitation that may lower accuracy. Compared with newly diagnosed patients, persistent Graves' disease patients had lower TCR Shannon entropy and fewer highly expanded clones, which suggests clonal expansion.

Receptor libraries were prepared by multiplex PCR. For sequencing, an Illumina HiSeq 4000 was employed. iRepertoire HTBI primers and Arm-PCR amplification of CDR3 regions were used to construct TCR beta libraries. Before sequencing, the PCR products underwent gel purification. The source study handled its data this way. Across samples, 60 to 70 TRBV and 14 TRBJ segments were identified and used for gene usage analysis of CDR3 amino acid clonotypes. Filtered high-quality paired reads were merged into contigs using COPE and FqMerger. Contigs were aligned with BLAST to IMGT TRBV, TRBD and TRBJ reference genes, and CDR3 was defined per IMGT. Highly expanded clones were defined as clonotypes with a frequency above 0.1%. Repertoire diversity was measured by Shannon entropy, and V-J evenness by the Gini coefficient. Public clonotypes were defined as clonotypes shared by more than one individual. In TCRdb, the public reads were trimmed at Q25 with fastp and aligned with MiXCR, with productive beta chains retained. Each CDR3 protein appears once, grouped with its most common genes and DNA. The V and J calls and clone size come from TCRdb's table, not from the authors' own analysis. The sample table shows more than 650,000 distinct CDR3 sequences, and around 32% are seen once. The biggest ten clones account for about two fifths of the sample.

Sample time point, as interpreted from the label and publication: persistent/refractory GD, antithyroid drugs over 5 years with positive TRAb. For both TCR sequencing and RNA sequencing, RNA was extracted from PBMCs in TRIzol. The diagnosis of Graves' disease followed American Thyroid Association guidelines. Patients were recruited from an endocrinology department in Xi'an, China. Each patient gave roughly 8.4 milliliters of peripheral blood, collected in an EDTA anticoagulant tube. Ficoll Paque Plus density gradient separation was used to isolate PBMCs, and no further T cell sorting was performed. An Agilent 2100 Bioanalyzer and agarose gel were used to check RNA quality, while a NanoDrop 2000 measured RNA concentration. This clonotype has just a few counts. Its antigen remains undetermined. No quality values exist for individual bases; no much larger clone is one base distant.

This chain is built from TRBV19 and TRBJ2-7; the D gene is unclear. This TCR came from a female donor with Graves disease. The sequenced sample was peripheral blood mononuclear cells (PBMCs), obtained when the disease was refractory, from a patient treated with antithyroid drugs. The nucleotide sequence is given as TGTGCCAGTTCCGACTGGCCCTACGAGCAGTACTTC. Translated, this is CASSDWPYEQYF.